The 20 T cell receptor beta chains given below trace back to one sample, sequenced in a study of cytotoxic CD8 clonotypes in ibrutinib-treated CLL (dated by TCRdb to the early 2020s). Receptor libraries were prepared by the immunoSEQ multiplex PCR assay. The table comes from immuneACCESS by way of TCRdb, which keeps in-frame sequences with V and J called. Part of the clones is missing from these tables; in studies checked, under half for an unresolved V gene and the rest for unknown reasons. For this sample the table gives roughly 180,000 clones, of which under 85% were detected only once. The ten largest make up 4.6% of the sample. Reading the label with the study, this specimen's time point is: around 25 months on ibrutinib. The sequenced sample was PBMCs, obtained after 24 months of ibrutinib treatment. Source of these receptors: a human donor with chronic lymphocytic leukemia.

The J gene is TRBJ1-3, the V gene TRBV15; D perhaps matches TRBD1 (6 bases). V lost 8 bases, J lost 4 bases, and 12 bases lay in between. Germline V gene data show CDR1 as LNHNV and CDR2 as YYDKDF (reference sequence). This CDR3 has 13 residues. CDR3 nucleotide sequence: TGTGCCACCGGCGAGGGGGGAGGAAACACCATATATTTT. Translating it yields CATGEGGGNTIYF.

The chain is built from TRBV19 and TRBJ2-5; 8 nucleotides match TRBD1. Germline values: CDR1 LNHDA, CDR2 SQIVND (reference sequence). The CDR3 is made up of 13 amino acids. Trimming removed 9 bases from V and 3 bases from J; junction bases left unmatched: 6. Written as DNA, the CDR3 is TGTGCCAGCACCCCGGACAGGGAAGAGACCCAGTACTTC. Amino acid sequence: CASTPDREETQYF.

V usage is TRBV18 and J usage is TRBJ1-3, with a possible D match to TRBD1 (5 bases). V was trimmed by 8 bases and J by 0 bases, leaving 14 bases between them. CDR3 length equals 15 residues. The germline V gene has CDR1 KGHSH and CDR2 LQKENI. The CDR3 coding sequence is TGTGCCAGCCGCCCGGCAGGGATCTCTGGAAACACCATATATTTT. Encoded protein: CASRPAGISGNTIYF. The variable domain in full, with the rest retrieved from reference TRBV18 and TRBJ1-3, is NAGVMQNPRHLVRRRGQEARLRCSPMKGHSHVYWYRQLPEEGLKFMVYLQKENIIDESGMPKERFSAEFPKEGPSILRIQQVVRGDSAAYFCASRPAGISGNTIYFGEGSWLTVV.

The rearrangement uses TRBV21-1 and TRBJ1-2; the table's D call, TRBD1, has no DNA check behind it. TRBV21-1 is an annotated pseudogene. The CDR3 has 17 residues. CDR3 amino acids: CASSSPTGGTFLYGYTF. The DNA of the CDR3 is TGTGCCAGCAGCAGCCCGACAGGGGGAACATTTCTCTATGGCTACACCTTC.

The chain employs TRBV28 and TRBJ1-2; 7 positions match TRBD1. The CDR3 is 14 amino acids. Germline V gene lookup returns CDR1 MDHEN and CDR2 SYDVKM. Trimming cost V 4 bases and J 4 bases; bases outside gene matches: 6. CDR3 in DNA: TGTGCCAGCAGTTCGAGAGGGGGCTTCTATGGCTACACCTTC. Translated: CASSSRGGFYGYTF.

J is TRBJ1-1 and V is TRBV2; no definite D call. V lost 6 bases, J lost 2 bases, and 7 bases lay in between. CDR1 SNHLY and CDR2 FYNNEI come from the germline V gene. The CDR3 sequence is 12 residues long. CDR3 bases: TGTGCCAGCAGCAGTCGAAACACTGAAGCTTTCTTT. Translation gives CASSSRNTEAFF. Drawing the rest from reference TRBV2 and TRBJ1-1, the complete variable domain is EPEVTQTPSHQVTQMGQEVILRCVPISNHLYFYWYRQILGQKVEFLVSFYNNEISEKSEIFDDQFSVERPDGSNFTLKIRSTKLEDSAMYFCASSSRNTEAFFGQGTRLTVV.

The chain has TRBV5-1 and TRBJ1-2; 9 bases match TRBD1. The CDR3 extends over 16 amino acids. Germline V CDR1 and CDR2: SGHRS, YFSETQ. J was trimmed by 5 bases and V by 0 bases; bases with no gene match: 8. CDR3 DNA sequence: TGCGCCAGCAGCTTGGGACCAACGACAGGGGGGTATGGCTACACCTTC. Amino acid sequence: CASSLGPTTGGYGYTF.

The rearrangement uses TRBV5-1 and TRBJ1-1; TRBD1 might be the D (6 bases). V was clipped by 4 bases and J by 2 bases, with 15 bases between them. The CDR3 loop spans 15 amino acids. CDR1 and CDR2 from the germline V gene are SGHRS and YFSETQ. The chain's CDR3 is CASSPLRGANTEAFF. CDR3 DNA: TGCGCCAGCAGCCCCTTGCGGGGGGCAAACACTGAAGCTTTCTTT.

The V gene is TRBV28, the J gene TRBJ1-2; D remains ambiguous. V lost 3 bases and J lost 8, with 13 bases in between. CDR1 and CDR2 (germline): MDHEN, SYDVKM. The CDR3 length is 13 residues. This chain's CDR3 is CASSFRTAGGYTF. CDR3 DNA: TGTGCCAGCAGTTTTAGGACCGCGGGAGGCTACACCTTC.

This rearrangement joins TRBV4-1 to TRBJ1-4, with 7 bases aligning to TRBD1. This CDR3 is 15 amino acids long. V was pared by 3 bases and J by 4 bases, with 5 bases of the junction left unmatched. CDR1 is MGHRA and CDR2 is YSYEKL in the germline V gene. In DNA form, the CDR3 reads TGCGCCAGCAGCCAGGGGACAGCGGATAATGAAAAACTGTTTTTT. The encoded protein is CASSQGTADNEKLFF.

This rearrangement joins TRBV5-1 to TRBJ1-4; tentatively, D is TRBD1 (6 bases). CDR3 length: 14 amino acids. Trimming removed 3 bases from V and 0 bases from J, with 6 bases in between. Germline CDR1 reads SGHRS; CDR2 reads YFSETQ. Written as DNA, the CDR3 is TGCGCCAGCAGCTCAGGGGCAACTAATGAAAAACTGTTTTTT. Its translation is CASSSGATNEKLFF.

The V and J genes are TRBV7-8 and TRBJ2-3; 7 bases align to TRBD1. The J segment lost 2 bases and the V segment lost 5 bases, leaving 7 bases of the junction unmatched. The CDR3 totals 15 residues. Per the germline V gene, CDR1 is SGHVS and CDR2 is FQNEAQ. In DNA, the CDR3 is TGTGCCAGCAGCCTTATGGGACAGAACACAGATACGCAGTATTTT. This sequence encodes CASSLMGQNTDTQYF.

V usage is TRBV7-2 and J usage is TRBJ2-1; the D is unclear. There are 12 residues in the CDR3. The V end lost 4 bases, the J end lost 8 bases, and 9 bases lay between the germline ends. Looked up from germline, CDR1 is SGHTA and CDR2 is FQGNSA. CDR3 DNA sequence: TGTGCCAGCAGCTCTTACATGGATGAGCAGTTCTTC. Translating it yields CASSSYMDEQFF.

This clone appeared once. The genes are TRBV2 and TRBJ2-3; no definite D call. There are 13 residues in the CDR3. V was trimmed by 7 bases and J by 8 bases, leaving 16 bases between them. Germline V gene data show CDR1 as SNHLY and CDR2 as FYNNEI. The CDR3 protein is CASTGDFWSTQYF. The DNA for the CDR3 is TGTGCCAGCACCGGCGACTTCTGGTCTACGCAGTATTTT.

This chain uses TRBV7-2 with TRBJ2-5; D unresolved. The CDR3 has 13 amino acids. Germline-derived CDR1 and CDR2 are SGHTA and FQGNSA. The ends were cut back, 3 bases at V and 3 bases at J, with 8 bases in the middle. CDR3 in amino acids: CASSFNRKETQYF. DNA for the CDR3: TGTGCCAGCAGCTTTAACAGAAAAGAGACCCAGTACTTC.

J is TRBJ2-7 and V is TRBV7-2; no clear D. The germline V and J ends were trimmed by 2 bases and 3 bases, with 11 bases remaining between them. CDR3 length: 14 residues. The germline gives CDR1 SGHTA, CDR2 FQGNSA. As DNA, the CDR3 is TGTGCCAGCAGCTTAAGGGTGGATCACTACGAGCAGTACTTC. Protein sequence: CASSLRVDHYEQYF.

This rearrangement joins TRBV9 to TRBJ1-1; D unclear. This CDR3 has 15 residues. V was clipped by 0 bases and J by 1 base, with 10 bases between them. Germline V gene sequence: CDR1 SGDLS, CDR2 YYNGEE. The CDR3 nucleotides read TGTGCCAGCAGCGTAGTAGCCGACGGGAACACTGAAGCTTTCTTT. Residues: CASSVVADGNTEAFF. The complete variable domain, with remaining parts taken from reference TRBV9 and TRBJ1-1, reads DSGVTQTPKHLITATGQRVTLRCSPRSGDLSVYWYQQSLDQGLQFLIQYYNGEERAKGNILERFSAQQFPDLHSELNLSSLELGDSALYFCASSVVADGNTEAFFGQGTRLTVV.

This clone was counted once. This chain connects TRBV5-1 to TRBJ2-7, with D possibly being TRBD1 or TRBD2 (6 bases each). Per germline, CDR1 SGHRS and CDR2 YFSETQ. The CDR3 totals 15 residues. With 4 bases removed from V and 9 bases from J, the gap between germline ends came to 23 bases. CDR3 nucleotide sequence: TGCGCCAGCAGCCTAGACTTACAGGGTAGCGGAGCGCAGTACTTC. Protein product: CASSLDLQGSGAQYF.

The chain has TRBV28 and TRBJ1-1; possibly TRBD1 for D (5 bases). Germline CDR1 and CDR2: MDHEN and SYDVKM. Trimming removed 7 bases at V and 7 bases at J, with 22 bases between. The CDR3 consists of 15 residues. The CDR3: CASTLMRGVMSEAFF. The CDR3, as DNA: TGTGCCAGCACCCTTATGCGGGGGGTTATGAGTGAAGCTTTCTTT.

This clone has only one observation. Other DNA sequences of this sample code for an identical CDR3. This sequence joins TRBV7-3 and TRBJ1-1, with TRBD1 matching 8 bases. Germline CDR1 and CDR2: SGHTA and FQGTGA. This CDR3 has 14 amino acids. V was pared by 2 bases and J by 1 base, with 0 bases of the junction left unmatched. This chain's CDR3 is CASSLGQGNTEAFF. In nucleotides, the CDR3 is TGTGCCAGCAGCTTAGGACAGGGGAACACTGAAGCTTTCTTT.